A selection of T cell receptor beta chains follows, all from one sample in a study of cytomegalovirus exposure and HLA in healthy donors. Sequenced by immunoSEQ multiplex PCR; TCRdb stores in-frame clones only, minus some. The table has some 350,000 clones, about 90% seen once. Sequencing was done on a sample of PBMCs. The source of these receptors is a woman aged 25 to 45 in good health and CMV-seropositive. CDR3s include the opening cysteine and the closing phenylalanine or tryptophan. Fields, in order: D gene, J gene, V gene, clone size, CDR3 protein, CDR3 DNA. The D gene is left open where the match is weak. Clone size, where shown, is once, few, many, or a class for clones that have expanded.

>TRBD2|TRBJ2-1|TRBV7-3|.
CASSPAGGHNEQFF
TGTGCCAGCAGCCCAGCGGGAGGGCACAATGAGCAGTTCTTC
>TRBD2|TRBJ2-3|TRBV4-3|.
CASSQDGGTSGTDTQYF
TGCGCCAGCAGCCAAGATGGGGGGACTAGCGGCACAGATACGCAGTATTTT
>.|TRBJ1-4|TRBV15|.
CATSRDSGPGKLFF
TGTGCCACCAGCAGGGATTCAGGGCCTGGGAAACTGTTTTTT
>TRBD1|TRBJ1-4|TRBV5-1|.
CASSTSPGTGHEKLFF
TGCGCCAGCAGCACTTCGCCCGGGACAGGGCATGAAAAACTGTTTTTT
>TRBD1|TRBJ1-2|TRBV28|.
CASGEPGQGNYGYTF
TGTGCCAGCGGGGAACCGGGACAGGGGAACTATGGCTACACCTTC
>.|TRBJ2-7|TRBV4-3|.
CASSLNTAEFSYEQYF
TGCGCCAGCAGCCTGAACACGGCCGAATTCTCCTACGAGCAGTACTTC
>.|TRBJ2-7|TRBV5-8|.
CASSSAHRSAYEQYF
TGTGCCAGCAGCTCGGCTCACAGGTCGGCCTACGAGCAGTACTTC
>.|TRBJ1-5|TRBV19|.
CASSTTGAWGNQPQHF
TGTGCCAGTAGTACCACGGGGGCTTGGGGCAATCAGCCCCAGCATTTT
>.|TRBJ2-7|TRBV21-1|.
CASSYRLGTYEQYF
TGTGCCAGCAGCTACAGGTTGGGGACCTACGAGCAGTACTTC
>.|TRBJ1-1|TRBV5-4|.
CAIRGQNTEAFF
TGTGCCATCCGGGGCCAGAACACTGAAGCTTTCTTT
>.|TRBJ1-1|TRBV5-4|.
CASSLGGGLRVNTEAFF
TGTGCCAGCAGCTTGGGCGGAGGGCTCCGCGTGAACACTGAAGCTTTCTTT
>.|TRBJ1-5|TRBV28|few
CASTQGGYYQPQHF
TGTGCCAGCACCCAGGGAGGATATTATCAGCCCCAGCATTTT
>.|TRBJ1-2|TRBV19|.
CASSIARDGQLRSAF
TGTGCCAGTAGTATAGCCCGGGACGGTCAGTTAAGGAGCGCCTTC
>TRBD1|TRBJ1-2|TRBV11-2|.
CASSPGQGLNYGYTF
TGTGCCAGCAGCCCCGGACAGGGGCTTAACTATGGCTACACCTTC
>.|TRBJ2-5|TRBV7-2|.
CASSEQGAAQETQYF
TGTGCCAGCAGCGAACAGGGTGCTGCGCAAGAGACCCAGTACTTC
>.|TRBJ1-2|TRBV5-1|.
CASSPRGEVLYGYTF
TGCGCCAGCAGCCCCCGAGGGGAAGTCCTCTATGGCTACACCTTC
>TRBD2|TRBJ2-1|TRBV9|once
CASSVVLGAASGYNEQFF
TGTGCCAGCAGCGTAGTTCTTGGGGCTGCTAGCGGGTACAATGAGCAGTTCTTC
>TRBD1|TRBJ2-7|TRBV5-6|.
CASSPTRTGSLEEQYF
TGTGCCAGCAGCCCCACACGGACAGGGTCCCTCGAGGAGCAGTACTTC
>.|TRBJ1-4|TRBV27|.
CAFGRARADNEKLFF
TGTGCCTTTGGCAGGGCGAGGGCGGATAATGAAAAACTGTTTTTT
>.|TRBJ1-2|TRBV29-1|.
CSVRLGTNYGYTF
TGCAGCGTACGACTCGGGACTAACTATGGCTACACCTTC
>TRBD1|TRBJ1-4|TRBV7-2|once
CASSGDRARSEKLFF
TGTGCCAGCAGCGGGGACAGGGCCAGGTCGGAAAAACTGTTTTTT
>TRBD1|TRBJ2-7|TRBV27|.
CASSYRAGGSSDLYEQYF
TGTGCCAGCAGTTACCGGGCAGGGGGATCTTCGGATCTTTACGAGCAGTACTTC
>TRBD2|TRBJ2-7|TRBV15|.
CATSRETSGVYEQYF
TGTGCCACCAGCAGAGAGACTAGCGGGGTTTACGAGCAGTACTTC
>.|TRBJ2-1|TRBV27|.
CASSLVALGSYNEQFF
TGTGCCAGCAGTTTGGTGGCTCTTGGCTCCTACAATGAGCAGTTCTTC
>.|TRBJ1-3|TRBV6-1|once
CASMTFGNTIYF
TGTGCCAGCATGACGTTTGGAAACACCATATATTTT
>.|TRBJ2-7|TRBV5-1|.
CASSLGWGEGDEQYF
TGCGCCAGCAGCTTGGGTTGGGGGGAAGGGGACGAGCAGTACTTC
>.|TRBJ2-7|TRBV7-3|.
CASSLKAGDTSYF
TGTGCCAGCAGCTTAAAGGCGGGGGACACATCCTACTTC
>.|TRBJ2-1|TRBV7-3|.
CASSLNNVHEQFF
TGTGCCAGCAGCTTAAACAACGTCCATGAGCAGTTCTTC
>TRBD1|TRBJ1-6|TRBV5-8|.
CASSPARGQNSPLHF
TGTGCCAGCAGCCCCGCCCGGGGACAGAATTCACCCCTCCACTTT
>TRBD1|TRBJ2-7|TRBV4-1|.
CASSQAQGAYEQYF
TGCGCCAGCAGCCAAGCACAGGGGGCCTACGAGCAGTACTTC
>.|TRBJ2-4|TRBV5-1|.
CASSLFEGGIQYF
TGCGCCAGCAGCTTGTTCGAGGGGGGCATTCAGTACTTC
>TRBD1|TRBJ1-2|TRBV6-1|few
CASSEAGTAYGYTF
TGTGCCAGCAGTGAAGCCGGGACAGCTTATGGCTACACCTTC
>.|TRBJ1-1|TRBV5-4|once
CASSLATGPTEAFF
TGTGCCAGCAGCTTGGCCACAGGTCCCACTGAAGCTTTCTTT
>TRBD2|TRBJ2-5|TRBV9|.
CASSATSGKETQYF
TGTGCCAGCAGCGCAACTAGCGGTAAAGAGACCCAGTACTTC
>.|TRBJ2-6|TRBV28|once
CASSLPNSGANVLTF
TGTGCCAGCAGTCTCCCTAACTCTGGGGCCAACGTCCTGACTTTC
>TRBD1|TRBJ2-7|TRBV18|.
CASSRDPGQALGNEQYF
TGTGCCAGCTCACGAGACCCGGGACAGGCCTTAGGGAACGAGCAGTACTTC
>.|TRBJ2-7|TRBV27|.
CASMVLASSYEQYF
TGTGCCAGCATGGTTTTGGCTAGCAGCTACGAGCAGTACTTC
>.|TRBJ2-2|TRBV28|.
CASSPEGAGATGELFF
TGTGCCAGCAGTCCGGAGGGTGCAGGGGCCACCGGGGAGCTGTTTTTT
>TRBD1|TRBJ2-1|TRBV19|.
CASSWGTANNEQFF
TGTGCCAGTAGTTGGGGGACAGCCAACAATGAGCAGTTCTTC
>TRBD1|TRBJ2-7|TRBV27|.
CASSWDRGYEQYF
TGTGCCAGCAGTTGGGACAGGGGCTACGAGCAGTACTTC
>TRBD2|TRBJ2-1|TRBV14|.
CASSQVRLAVGNEQFF
TGTGCCAGCAGCCAAGTTAGACTAGCGGTCGGCAATGAGCAGTTCTTC
>TRBD1|TRBJ2-7|TRBV6-6|.
CASSYPQGAFYEQYF
TGTGCCAGCAGTTACCCACAGGGGGCATTTTACGAGCAGTACTTC
>TRBD1|TRBJ2-1|TRBV29-1|.
CSVGDRGWNNEQFF
TGCAGCGTTGGCGACAGGGGGTGGAACAATGAGCAGTTCTTC
>TRBD2|TRBJ2-5|TRBV29-1|.
CSAAWGGRASETQYF
TGCAGCGCGGCCTGGGGCGGGAGGGCCAGCGAGACCCAGTACTTC